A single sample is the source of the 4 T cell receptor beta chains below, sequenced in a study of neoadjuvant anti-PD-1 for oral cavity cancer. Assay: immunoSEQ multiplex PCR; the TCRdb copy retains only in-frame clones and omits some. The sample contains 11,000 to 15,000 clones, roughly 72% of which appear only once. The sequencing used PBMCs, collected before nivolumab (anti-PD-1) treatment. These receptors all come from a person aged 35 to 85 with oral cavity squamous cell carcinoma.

The CDR3, as DNA: TGTGCCAGCAGCCCTGTTGGTAATGGCAATCAGCCCCAGCATTTT. It codes for CASSPVGNGNQPQHF. The rearrangement joins TRBV6-5 to TRBJ1-5; the D is unclear. This CDR3 is built from 15 residues. V was pared by 6 bases and J by 2 bases, with 14 bases between. Germline V gene sequence: CDR1 MNHEY, CDR2 SVGAGI.

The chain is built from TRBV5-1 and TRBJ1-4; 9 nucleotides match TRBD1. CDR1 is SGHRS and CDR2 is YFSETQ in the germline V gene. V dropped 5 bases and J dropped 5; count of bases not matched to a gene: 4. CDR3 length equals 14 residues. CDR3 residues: CASRETGGNEKLFF. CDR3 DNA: TGCGCCAGCAGGGAGACAGGGGGGAATGAAAAACTGTTTTTT.

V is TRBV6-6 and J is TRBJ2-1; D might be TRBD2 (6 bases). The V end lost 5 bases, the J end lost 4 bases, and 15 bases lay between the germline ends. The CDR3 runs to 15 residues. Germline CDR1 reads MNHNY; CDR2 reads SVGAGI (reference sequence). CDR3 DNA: TGTGCCAGCAGTCCCCGGGCTAGCGCGTACAATGAGCAGTTCTTC. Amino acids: CASSPRASAYNEQFF.

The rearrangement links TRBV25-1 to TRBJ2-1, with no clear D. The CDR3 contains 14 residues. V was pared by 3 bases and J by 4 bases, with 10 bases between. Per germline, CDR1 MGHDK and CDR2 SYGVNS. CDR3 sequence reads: CASSEAFGYNEQFF. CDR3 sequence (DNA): TGTGCCAGCAGTGAGGCCTTTGGATACAATGAGCAGTTCTTC.